This TCR beta chain was sequenced in a study of tumor-infiltrating lymphocytes in primary liver carcinoma. About the study: Tissue type made little difference to sample yields of roughly 3.65 to 7.13 million productive TCRbeta reads. General study results and limits: Tumors and blood were compared for top-250-clone fraction, and tumors had the significantly higher value (p = 0.039).

The tissue used was unsorted bulk material of roughly 17-32 mg. RNA and DNA were co-extracted from it with the AllPrep DNA/RNA mini kit. TCR beta cDNA was made from 500 ng total RNA with a constant-region primer. Slightly modified ARM-PCR, run as three nested multiplex PCR rounds, produced the TCR beta libraries. Forward primers for TRBV1-TRBV30 and a C-beta reverse primer served the first two PCR rounds, at about 10 cycles each. Using its own MiXCR run on the multiplex PCR reads, TCRdb lists one record per CDR3 protein. Counted here are tens of thousands of distinct CDR3 sequences, 72% occurring once; the ten biggest clones make up roughly a fifth. Germline loops: CDR1 MGHRA, CDR2 YSYEKL. The CDR3 sequence is 15 residues long. V was shortened by 0 bases and J by 16 bases, with 21 bases between the two germline ends. A note on this clonotype: Its specificity is unknown.

The sequence derives from a man in his forties or fifties with primary liver carcinoma and hepatitis B virus infection. The specimen sequenced was liver tumor tissue from sampling region 1. Stated subset: tumor region T1, superior pole. The rearrangement links TRBV4-1 to TRBJ2-2; TRBD2 is a possible D gene (6 bases). CDR3: CASSQDHGGTGKPFF. CDR3 in DNA: TGCGCCAGCAGCCAAGATCACGGGGGAACCGGGAAGCCGTTTTTT.